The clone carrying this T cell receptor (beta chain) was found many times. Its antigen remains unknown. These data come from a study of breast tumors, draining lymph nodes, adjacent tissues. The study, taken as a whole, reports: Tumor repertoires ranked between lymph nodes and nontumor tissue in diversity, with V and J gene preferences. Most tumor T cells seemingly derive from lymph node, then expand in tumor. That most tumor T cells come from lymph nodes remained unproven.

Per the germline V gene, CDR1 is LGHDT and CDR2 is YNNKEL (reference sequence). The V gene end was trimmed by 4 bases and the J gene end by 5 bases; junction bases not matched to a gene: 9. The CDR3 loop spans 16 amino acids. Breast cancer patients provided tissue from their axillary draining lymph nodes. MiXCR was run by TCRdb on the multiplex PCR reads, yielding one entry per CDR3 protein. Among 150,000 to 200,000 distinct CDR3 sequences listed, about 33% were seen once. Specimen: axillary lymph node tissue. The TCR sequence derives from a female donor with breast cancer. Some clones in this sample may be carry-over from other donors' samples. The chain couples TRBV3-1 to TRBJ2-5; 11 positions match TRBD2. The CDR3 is CASSLISGGAPETQYF. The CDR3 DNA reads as TGTGCCAGCAGCCTGATTAGCGGGGGGGCCCCGGAGACCCAGTACTTC.